One sample yielded the 10 T cell receptor beta chains listed below, sequenced in a study of shared clonotypes between healthy human individuals (dated by TCRdb to between 2020 and 2021). CD8 naive samples were obtained by positive selection for CCR7 among CD45RO-negative cells, yielding a CD45RA+CCR7+ population from which TemRA cells were excluded. The library was made by the immunoSEQ multiplex PCR assay. TCRdb stores this immuneACCESS table with in-frame sequences only. Part of the clones is absent; in the studies checked, under half of the shortfall reflects unresolved V genes, and no reason is known for the rest. This sample has about 580,000 clones in its table, and 95% to 98% of those were observed once. Of the sample, 0.3% falls within the top ten clones. Sequencing was carried out using naive CD8+ T cells sorted from blood. The cell subset or site label corresponds to: CD45RA+CCR7+. The receptors were gathered from a man aged 25-40 years in good health.

This clone was observed once. The chain is built from TRBV27 and TRBJ1-1, with D perhaps TRBD1 (6 bases). The CDR3 consists of 14 residues. The germline V gene encodes CDR1 MNHEY and CDR2 SMNVEV (reference sequence). Trimming left V 6 bases short and J 6 bases short, with 17 bases between. CDR3 in amino acids: CASSRGRSVPEAFF. In nucleotides, the CDR3 is TGTGCCAGCAGCCGGGGGCGGTCGGTCCCTGAAGCTTTCTTT.

This clone was detected once. The chain is built from TRBV27 and TRBJ2-1; a possible D gene is TRBD2 (6 bases). The CDR3 spans 13 residues. V was clipped by 8 bases and J by 4 bases, with 12 bases between them. Germline values: CDR1 MNHEY, CDR2 SMNVEV (reference sequence). Here the CDR3 reads CASGLAPYNEQFF. DNA for the CDR3: TGTGCCAGCGGGCTAGCGCCTTACAATGAGCAGTTCTTC.

The rearrangement uses TRBV4-1 and TRBJ2-1; 12 bases line up with TRBD1. The CDR3 is made up of 15 amino acids. Germline assignment: CDR1 MGHRA and CDR2 YSYEKL. The trim removed 4 bases at V and 5 bases at J, leaving 3 bases unmatched. CDR3 sequence: CASSPGQGADNEQFF. The CDR3 bases are TGCGCCAGCAGCCCGGGACAGGGGGCCGACAATGAGCAGTTCTTC.

The chain uses TRBV11-2 and TRBJ2-3; D not resolved. The CDR3 loop spans 15 amino acids. From germline, CDR1 is SGHAT and CDR2 FQNNGV. The V gene lost 6 bases and the J gene lost 0 bases, with 13 bases spanning the gap. The CDR3 sequence is CASRPPVASTDTQYF. CDR3 nucleotide sequence: TGTGCCAGCAGACCCCCGGTGGCTAGCACAGATACGCAGTATTTT.

The CDR3, as DNA: TGCGCCAGCAGCCAAGAGAACCCAGGCACAGGGGGCCTATACGAGCAGTACTTC. Translated, it gives CASSQENPGTGGLYEQYF. This chain links TRBV4-1 with TRBJ2-7, with 9 bases lining up with TRBD1. Per germline, CDR1 MGHRA and CDR2 YSYEKL. CDR3 length equals 18 residues. V dropped 0 bases and J dropped 4; count of bases not matched to a gene: 13.

The V gene is TRBV5-6, the J gene TRBJ1-2, with D unresolved. Trimming took 1 base from V and 1 from J, leaving 11 bases between them. Germline V gives CDR1 SGHDT, CDR2 YYEEEE. This CDR3 has 15 amino acids. CDR3 nucleotides: TGTGCCAGCAGCTTGCGGTCCGACCTTAACTATGGCTACACCTTC. It codes for CASSLRSDLNYGYTF.

The chain recombines TRBV2 with TRBJ2-7; D is unresolved. The germline V gene has CDR1 SNHLY and CDR2 FYNNEI. The CDR3 totals 11 residues. The ends were cut back, 4 bases at V and 4 bases at J, with 5 bases in the middle. The CDR3 bases are TGTGCCAGCAGTGTCCAGTACGAGCAGTACTTC. Translation gives CASSVQYEQYF.

The V gene is TRBV6-1, the J gene TRBJ2-1, with unresolved D. The V gene's germline CDR1 is MNHNS and CDR2 SASEGT. This CDR3 spans 13 amino acids. With 1 base removed from V and 8 bases from J, the gap between germline ends came to 9 bases. The CDR3 DNA is TGTGCCAGCAGTGAAGTGAGCTCTTATGAGCAGTTCTTC. Its translation: CASSEVSSYEQFF.

This chain uses TRBV13 with TRBJ2-5; possibly TRBD1 or TRBD2 for D (5 bases each). The germline V gene encodes CDR1 PRHDT and CDR2 FYEKMQ (reference sequence). Trimming cost V 3 bases and J 5 bases, with 13 bases left between them. CDR3 length: 14 residues. The CDR3, as DNA: TGTGCCAGCAGCTTGGGGACCGGCCCGGAGACCCAGTACTTC. This gives the protein CASSLGTGPETQYF.

The chain joins TRBV6-5 to TRBJ1-2, with 10 bases that match TRBD1. V trimming: 6 bases; J trimming: 6 bases; junction bases outside the gene matches: 10. This CDR3 comprises 15 residues. Germline V gene lookup returns CDR1 MNHEY and CDR2 SVGAGI. CDR3 amino acids: CASSPEAGTGDGYTF. The DNA of the CDR3 is TGTGCCAGCAGCCCTGAAGCCGGGACAGGGGATGGCTACACCTTC.